This T cell receptor (beta chain) was found in a study of blood T cell repertoires in COVID-19. Study overall: Acute-phase and convalescent COVID-19 samples originated in the United States, Italy and Spain.

Looked up from germline, CDR1 is MGHRA and CDR2 is YSYEKL. With 0 bases clipped from V and 4 bases from J, the junction kept 8 bases outside the gene matches. This CDR3 region has 17 residues. As handled by the study authors: By means of reference gene primer amplification, nucleated cell counts were estimated. TCRdb's copy holds only in-frame clones and misses some; the assay was immunoSEQ multiplex PCR. D and trimming were read from the DNA, whereas the V and J calls and clone size are those reported in that table. There are tens of thousands of clones in the sample; under 90% occur only once, and around 43% lies in the top ten.

Sequenced sample: peripheral blood. The rearrangement joins TRBV4-1 to TRBJ2-7; 11 positions match TRBD2. This clonotype was sampled from a man older than 75 with acute or convalescent COVID-19. CDR3 coding DNA: TGCGCCAGCAGCCAAGATCTGACTAGCGGGACAGCGTACGAGCAGTACTTC. As protein: CASSQDLTSGTAYEQYF.